One and the same sample provided the 10 T cell receptor beta chains below, sequenced in a study of cytomegalovirus exposure and HLA in healthy donors. The PCR made use of 60 Vbeta and 13 Jbeta primers. Sequencing used immunoSEQ multiplex PCR; TCRdb keeps in-frame clones, though not all of them. The repertoire holds tens of thousands of clones, with under 70% as singletons. The sequencing sample was made of PBMCs. Source of these receptors: a woman in her forties or fifties in good health and CMV-seropositive.

V is TRBV5-6 and J is TRBJ2-4; possibly TRBD2 for D (5 bases). CDR3 length: 15 residues. Trimming pared 4 bases from V and 5 bases from J, leaving 16 bases between. In germline, CDR1 is SGHDT, CDR2 YYEEEE. The DNA of the CDR3 is TGTGCCAGCAGCCCATTGGACCTCGGGGAAAACATTCAGTACTTC. Protein sequence: CASSPLDLGENIQYF.

This chain links TRBV29-1 with TRBJ2-3; a weak D match, TRBD1 (6 bases). This CDR3 region has 13 residues. Germline CDR1 reads SQVTM; CDR2 reads ANQGSEA. Trimming left V 6 bases short and J 0 bases short, with 10 bases between. The CDR3 region has the DNA TGCAGCGTAACAGACAGGAGCACAGATACGCAGTATTTT. Amino acids: CSVTDRSTDTQYF.

The genes are TRBV7-3 and TRBJ2-2, with D possibly being TRBD2 (6 bases). CDR3 size: 14 residues. Germline V gives CDR1 SGHTA, CDR2 FQGTGA. V lost 1 base, J lost 3 bases, and 6 bases lay in between. In DNA, the CDR3 is TGTGCCAGCAGCTTAATAGCGGACACCGGGGAGCTGTTTTTT. Its protein product is CASSLIADTGELFF.

The CDR3 sequence is CASSLAGGNTEAFF. CDR3 DNA sequence: TGCGCCAGCAGCTTGGCCGGCGGGAACACTGAAGCTTTCTTT. The chain links TRBV5-1 to TRBJ1-1; no clear D. V was shortened by 0 bases and J by 1 base, with 7 bases between the two germline ends. The CDR3 sequence is 14 residues long. The germline CDR1 and CDR2 sequences are SGHRS and YFSETQ.

The chain is built from TRBV10-3 and TRBJ2-5; 8 bases agree with TRBD1. V dropped 4 bases and J dropped 5; count of bases not matched to a gene: 9. Germline lookup yields CDR1 ENHRY and CDR2 SYGVKD. This CDR3 spans 15 amino acids. CDR3 in amino acids: CAISGTGTGWETQYF. The CDR3 nucleotides are TGTGCCATCAGTGGGACCGGGACAGGATGGGAGACCCAGTACTTC.

This clone was counted only a few times. The V gene is TRBV7-9, the J gene TRBJ1-6; possibly TRBD1 for D (5 bases). The CDR3 runs to 17 residues. Looked up from germline, CDR1 is SEHNR and CDR2 is FQNEAQ (reference sequence). The DNA for the CDR3 is TGTTCCGTACAGGCAGCGGGCGGCAGCTCCTATAATTCACCCCTCCACTTT. Translated: CSVQAAGGSSYNSPLHF.

This clone turned up a few times. V gene TRBV7-9 combines with J gene TRBJ1-1; a possible D gene is TRBD1 (6 bases). V lost 3 bases to trimming and J lost 4 bases, with 15 bases between them. In germline, CDR1 is SEHNR, CDR2 FQNEAQ (reference sequence). CDR3 length: 15 residues. CDR3 in DNA: TGTGCCAGCAGCTTGGACAGTATCTTCGTCACTGAAGCTTTCTTT. Its protein is CASSLDSIFVTEAFF.

The chain employs TRBV25-1 and TRBJ2-7; no clear D. The CDR3 is 13 amino acids. Trimming removed 3 bases from V and 4 bases from J, with 10 bases in between. The germline V gene encodes CDR1 MGHDK and CDR2 SYGVNS. CDR3 bases: TGTGCCAGCAGTGAGGGCAGGAAATACGAGCAGTACTTC. Translating gives CASSEGRKYEQYF.

The rearrangement uses TRBV18 and TRBJ1-4; TRBD1 agrees at 7 bases. J was trimmed by 3 bases and V by 4 bases; bases with no gene match: 5. Germline CDR1 and CDR2: KGHSH and LQKENI. This CDR3 is built from 15 residues. The CDR3 nucleotides read TGTGCCAGCTCACTACACAGGGGCCCTAATGAAAAACTGTTTTTT. This encodes CASSLHRGPNEKLFF.

In this sample, this clone turned up once. Given the absence of the conserved phenylalanine or tryptophan at the CDR3 end, a read error is likely. This CDR3 reads CASKSGYSNQPQHL. CDR3 sequence (DNA): TGTGCCAGTAAATCGGGGTACTCAAATCAGCCCCAGCATCTT. The chain combines TRBV19 with TRBJ1-5; no definite D call. V lost 7 bases to trimming and J lost 4 bases, with 14 bases between them. In germline, CDR1 is LNHDA, CDR2 SQIVND (reference sequence). This CDR3 spans 14 amino acids.